These T cell receptor beta chains were read from a single sample in a study of CD8 T cells in ankylosing spondylitis. TCRdb re-analysed the 5' RACE reads in MiXCR, keeping a single row per CDR3 protein. This sample has around 140,000 distinct CDR3 sequences, with 11% found just once. Sequencing was performed on blood, either unsorted or a sorted T cell fraction (not recorded which). Source of these receptors: a female donor with ankylosing spondylitis or in good health (not recorded which). CDR3s include the opening cysteine and the closing phenylalanine or tryptophan. Fields, in order: V gene, D gene, J gene, clone size, CDR3 DNA, CDR3 protein. A D gene is named only where the DNA matches it firmly. Some rows mark clone size as missing; the rest say once, few, many or name a class of expanded clone.

TRBV27,TRBD1,TRBJ1-5,many,TGTGCCAGCGCTACAGGGGAGGGCAATCAGCCCCAGCATTTT,CASATGEGNQPQHF
TRBV11-2,-,TRBJ2-5,-,TGTGCCAGCAGCTTAGAAGCGTACGAGACCCAGTACTTC,CASSLEAYETQYF
TRBV5-1,-,TRBJ1-1,-,TGCGCCAGCAGCGCCCCGGCGAACATCCTGAACACCGAAGCTTTCTTT,CASSAPANILNTEAFF
TRBV28,-,TRBJ2-6,many,TGTGCCGTCATTGGGGCCAGGGAAAGCTCTGGGGCCAACGTCCTGACTTTC,CAVIGARESSGANVLTF
TRBV29-1,-,TRBJ2-4,many,TGCAGCGTTGTTTCCGGGGACGGAATTCAGTACTTC,CSVVSGDGIQYF
TRBV12-3/TRBV12-4,TRBD1,TRBJ1-1,many,TGTGCCAGCAGTCCCCACAGGGGCCCTCTCCAAGACACTGAAGCTTTCTTT,CASSPHRGPLQDTEAFF
TRBV7-6,TRBD2,TRBJ2-3,many,TGTGCCAGCACGCGAGCGGGAGAAACAGATACGCAGTATTTT,CASTRAGETDTQYF
TRBV5-1,-,TRBJ2-3,many,TGCGCCAGCAGTCCCGACTCTGCGGATACGCAGTATTTT,CASSPDSADTQYF
TRBV30,-,TRBJ1-5,many,TGTGCCTGGCGGGGCGATGGCAATCAGCCCCAGCATTTT,CAWRGDGNQPQHF
TRBV6-1,-,TRBJ1-3,many,TGTGCCAGCAGCCAGAGCTCTGGAAACACCATATATTTT,CASSQSSGNTIYF
TRBV10-3,TRBD1,TRBJ2-1,many,TGTGCCATCAGAATAGGACAGGGAGCCTACAATGAGCAGTTCTTC,CAIRIGQGAYNEQFF
TRBV7-9,-,TRBJ2-7,many,TGTGCCAGCAGCTTCGACAGCTCCTACGAGCAGTACTTC,CASSFDSSYEQYF
TRBV7-9,-,TRBJ1-2,few,TGTGCCAGCAGCTTAGCGGGTGGCTACAACTATGGCTACACCTTC,CASSLAGGYNYGYTF
TRBV7-2,-,TRBJ2-7,many,TGTGCCAGCAGCGTACAGTACGAGCAGTACTTC,CASSVQYEQYF
TRBV12-3/TRBV12-4,-,TRBJ1-1,many,TGTGCCAGCAGTTTGGGTGACACGAACACTGAAGCTTTCTTT,CASSLGDTNTEAFF
TRBV15,-,TRBJ1-3,many,TGTGCCACCAGCAGTAGGACGGCTACTGCTGGAAACACCATATATTTT,CATSSRTATAGNTIYF
TRBV2,-,TRBJ1-3,many,TGTGCCAGCAGTCGATTGACGGTGAGCTCTGGAAACACCATATATTTT,CASSRLTVSSGNTIYF
TRBV5-1,-,TRBJ1-2,many,TGCGCCAGCAGCTTGGCCGACAGTTATGGCTACACCTTC,CASSLADSYGYTF
TRBV7-2,-,TRBJ2-7,medium-sized,TGTGCCAGCAGCTACGGTAGCCACGAGCAGTACTTC,CASSYGSHEQYF
TRBV20-1,-,TRBJ2-3,-,TGCAGTGCGATCCGCGGGGCGAAAGATACGCAGTATTTT,CSAIRGAKDTQYF
TRBV29-1,-,TRBJ1-1,-,TGCAGCGTTGCTCAGGGACTTGAAGCTTTCTTT,CSVAQGLEAFF
TRBV29-1,-,TRBJ2-7,many,TGCAGCGTTGTGGCGGCCTCCTACGAGCAGTACTTC,CSVVAASYEQYF
TRBV20-1,-,TRBJ1-4,many,TGCAGTGCCCGAGGGGGGCCGAATGAAAAACTGTTTTTT,CSARGGPNEKLFF
TRBV28,TRBD1,TRBJ1-4,many,TGTGCCAGCAGTTCAGGACAGGGCGCTAATGAAAAACTGTTTTTT,CASSSGQGANEKLFF
TRBV6-2/TRBV6-3,TRBD1,TRBJ2-1,many,TGTGCCAGCAGGGACAGGGATCATGAGCAGTTCTTC,CASRDRDHEQFF
TRBV11-1,-,TRBJ2-5,many,TGTGCCAGCAGCTTAGCGTACAGCCAAGGAGAGACCCAGTACTTC,CASSLAYSQGETQYF
TRBV20-1,TRBD2,TRBJ2-7,many,TGCAGTGCTAGAGATTCAAGCGGGAGTGGCGAGCAGTACTTC,CSARDSSGSGEQYF
TRBV10-2,TRBD2,TRBJ2-3,once,TGCGCCAGCAACCTACTAGCGGGAAGGCGGGATACGCAGTATTTT,CASNLLAGRRDTQYF
TRBV11-3,-,TRBJ2-7,-,TGTGTCAGCAGCCACACCCGGGGATCCTACGAGCAGTACTTC,CVSSHTRGSYEQYF
TRBV28,-,TRBJ1-1,-,TGTGCCAGCAGTCCCATGACAGAGGCTTTCTTT,CASSPMTEAFF
TRBV30,-,TRBJ2-2,-,TGTGCCTGGATGAATTTTCTCACCCGTGGACCGAAAACCGGGGAGCTGTTTTTT,CAWMNFLTRGPKTGELFF
TRBV7-9,TRBD1,TRBJ1-5,many,TGTGCCAGCAGCCCCACGGGACAGGGTAATCAGCCCCAGCATTTT,CASSPTGQGNQPQHF
TRBV11-3,-,TRBJ2-1,many,TGTGCCAGCAGCTTAGGAGTCGGGCAAAGCTCCTACAATGAGCAGTTCTTC,CASSLGVGQSSYNEQFF
TRBV5-1,TRBD1,TRBJ2-7,few,TGCGCCAGCAGCTCGGTGGGACAGGGGATCTACGAGCAGTACTTC,CASSSVGQGIYEQYF
TRBV10-3,TRBD1,TRBJ1-1,many,TGTGCCATCAAGGGACAGCGGAACACTGAAGCTTTCTTT,CAIKGQRNTEAFF
TRBV7-2,-,TRBJ2-2,many,TGTGCCAGCAGCTTTAGCCCCAACACCGGGGAGCTGTTTTTT,CASSFSPNTGELFF
TRBV29-1,TRBD2,TRBJ2-1,many,TGCAGCGTTGAAGAAGGCGGGAGGGAAGAGCAGTTCTTC,CSVEEGGREEQFF